A selection of T cell receptor beta chains follows, all from one sample in a study of OX40 agonist ivuxolimab in advanced cancers. Sequencing used immunoSEQ multiplex PCR; TCRdb keeps in-frame clones, though not all of them. The sample includes 100,000 to 150,000 clones, roughly 95% of them seen just once. Source: CD4+ or CD8+ T cells sorted from blood, taken in a trial of the OX40 agonist ivuxolimab. These TCRs come from an adult with an advanced solid tumor such as melanoma, head and neck, liver or kidney cancer. CDR3s include the opening cysteine and the closing phenylalanine or tryptophan. The order of the fields is J gene, D gene, V gene, clone size, CDR3 DNA, CDR3 protein. The D gene is left open where the match is weak. Size tells how often a clone was seen (once, few, many) or the class of an expanded clone, and some rows leave it out.

TRBJ2-6 NA TRBV5-5 NA TGTGCCAGCAGCTTTGGGGGCCAGAGGATCTCTGGGGCCAACGTCCTGACTTTC CASSFGGQRISGANVLTF
TRBJ2-3 NA TRBV2 NA TGTGCCAGCACGGGGACAAGCACAGATACGCAGTATTTT CASTGTSTDTQYF
TRBJ2-3 TRBD1 TRBV25-1 NA TGTGCCAGCGAGAAAGGACAGGGGGCGACCCATACGCAGTATTTT CASEKGQGATHTQYF
TRBJ1-5 NA TRBV19 NA TGTGCCAGTAGTATAGCGGGGTGGAGCAATCAGCCCCAGCATTTT CASSIAGWSNQPQHF
TRBJ1-5 NA TRBV7-9 NA TGTGCCAGCAGCTTAGGGACGTCGCGGGGCGCGCCCCAGCATTTT CASSLGTSRGAPQHF
TRBJ2-3 TRBD2 TRBV7-3 once TGTGCCAGCAGCTTAAGTGCGGGAGGGCCAGGGCAGTATTTT CASSLSAGGPGQYF
TRBJ1-2 TRBD1 TRBV5-1 NA TGCGCCAGCAGCCCGGGACAGGGCGGGCATGGCTACACCTTC CASSPGQGGHGYTF
TRBJ2-4 TRBD1 TRBV7-9 NA TGTGCCAGCAGCAACCGGGACAGGGGGCTTAAAAACATTCAGTACTTC CASSNRDRGLKNIQYF
TRBJ2-2 NA TRBV28 NA TGTGCCAGCAGTTTATCCGTCCGGCAGGGGAGAAGCACCGGGGAGCTGTTTTTT CASSLSVRQGRSTGELFF
TRBJ2-3 TRBD1 TRBV5-6 NA TGTGCCAGCAGCCCCGGGACAGGGATCACAGATACGCAGTATTTT CASSPGTGITDTQYF
TRBJ2-3 TRBD2 TRBV28 NA TGTGCCAGCTCTCGGACTAGAGACACAGATACGCAGTATTTT CASSRTRDTDTQYF
TRBJ2-1 NA TRBV28 NA TGTGCCAGCACCCCACGAGGTCAGATCTACAATGAGCAGTTCTTC CASTPRGQIYNEQFF
TRBJ1-6 NA TRBV9 NA TGTGCCAGCAGCGCCGGTTTGACAGGCCCCGGGTCGGCCCTCCACTTT CASSAGLTGPGSALHF
TRBJ2-7 TRBD2 TRBV6-6 NA TGTGCCAGCAGTTACTCTCCAGCGGGGGGGCCCCACGAGCAGTACTTC CASSYSPAGGPHEQYF
TRBJ2-1 NA TRBV5-1 NA TGCGCCAGCAGCTTGGCCTCCGGGGCAGGGTACAATGAGCAGTTCTTC CASSLASGAGYNEQFF
TRBJ2-4 NA TRBV20-1 NA TGCAGTGCTAATGAAGGAAACATTCAGTACTTC CSANEGNIQYF
TRBJ1-2 NA TRBV5-1 NA TGCGCCAGCAGCCGTCGACAGGAAATGGATGGCTACACCTTC CASSRRQEMDGYTF
TRBJ1-1 NA TRBV29-1 NA TGCAGCGTTGCTCAGACAGGCCCTGAAGCTTTCTTT CSVAQTGPEAFF
TRBJ2-2 NA TRBV6-5 NA TGTGCCAGCAGGGCAACTAGTACCACCGGGGAGCTGTTTTTT CASRATSTTGELFF
TRBJ1-4 NA TRBV6-6 NA TGTGCCAGCAGTTACTCGCGGGGAACTAATGAAAAACTGTTTTTT CASSYSRGTNEKLFF
TRBJ2-7 TRBD1 TRBV6-1 NA TGTGCCAGCAGCCTAGGGACAGGGAACTACGAGCAGTACTTC CASSLGTGNYEQYF
TRBJ2-1 TRBD2 TRBV6-1 NA TGTGCCAGCAGTGATGGGACTAGCGGGGGGTCTTATGAGCAGTTCTTC CASSDGTSGGSYEQFF
TRBJ2-2 TRBD2 TRBV11-3 NA TGTGCCAGCAGCCCCGCGTTCCTTGCGGGAGACACCGGGGAGCTGTTTTTT CASSPAFLAGDTGELFF
TRBJ1-1 TRBD1 TRBV7-9 once TGTGCCAGCAGCTTGGAGGGGACAGGCGGGACTGAAGCTTTCTTT CASSLEGTGGTEAFF
TRBJ2-2 NA TRBV7-3 NA TGTGCCAGCAGCTTTGAACCAGTGAACACCGGGGAGCTGTTTTTT CASSFEPVNTGELFF
TRBJ1-6 NA TRBV30 NA NA CAWSTSARNSPLHF
TRBJ2-5 TRBD1 TRBV9 few TGTGCCAGCAGCAGACCAGGGGGTCCAGAGACCCAGTACTTC CASSRPGGPETQYF
TRBJ2-3 TRBD2 TRBV4-2 NA TGTGCCAGCAGCCCCCTTAGCGGGAACACAGATACGCAGTATTTT CASSPLSGNTDTQYF
TRBJ2-3 NA TRBV18 NA TGTGCCAGCTCGAACACAGGCACAGATACGCAGTATTTT CASSNTGTDTQYF
TRBJ2-3 TRBD1 TRBV5-1 NA TGCGCCAGCAGCCGGCGAAGGGGGCGGTCAGTTGGCACAGATACGCAGTATTTT CASSRRRGRSVGTDTQYF
TRBJ2-1 NA TRBV5-4 NA TGTGCCAGCAGCTTTATACGGACAGCCGACTACAATGAGCAGTTCTTC CASSFIRTADYNEQFF
TRBJ1-1 NA TRBV7-2 NA TGTGCCAGCGGAAGGAATCCTGAAGCTTTCTTT CASGRNPEAFF
TRBJ1-4 NA TRBV19 NA TGTGCCAGTAGTATGGGGGGGAGCACTAATGAAAAACTGTTTTTT CASSMGGSTNEKLFF
TRBJ2-7 TRBD1 TRBV18 NA TGTGCCAGCCAACGGGACAGCTCCTACGAGCAGTACTTC CASQRDSSYEQYF
TRBJ2-1 TRBD1 TRBV5-1 NA TGCGCCAGCAGCTTGGAAGGGACAGACAATGAGCAGTTCTTC CASSLEGTDNEQFF
TRBJ2-3 NA TRBV19 NA TGTGCCAGTAGTATGGGGACGGCTAGAGCCACAGATACGCAGTATTTT CASSMGTARATDTQYF
TRBJ2-7 TRBD1 TRBV19 NA TGTGCCAGTAGTATCGGACAGGCGAGCTCCTACGAGCAGTACTTC CASSIGQASSYEQYF
TRBJ2-3 TRBD2 TRBV11-2 NA TGTGCCAGCAGCTTTAGCGGGAGGGCCCCAGATACGCAGTATTTT CASSFSGRAPDTQYF
TRBJ2-7 TRBD2 TRBV16 NA TGTGCCAGCAGCCGTCCGACTAGCGGGGGGGGTCGCGAGCAGTACTTC CASSRPTSGGGREQYF
TRBJ2-3 TRBD1 TRBV15 NA TGTGCCACCAGCAGACGTACAGGGGGCGCAGAAGGAGATACGCAGTATTTT CATSRRTGGAEGDTQYF
TRBJ2-1 TRBD1 TRBV6-5 once TGTGCCAGCAGACGAACCGGGACAGGGCTCAATGAGCAGTTCTTC CASRRTGTGLNEQFF
TRBJ2-1 TRBD1 TRBV9 NA TGTGCCAGCAGCGTAGGAGGGTGGAGACAGGGGATGGGTAGCGGTTACTCCTACAATGAGCAGTTCTTC CASSVGGWRQGMGSGYSYNEQFF
TRBJ2-7 TRBD1 TRBV6-1 NA TGTGCCAGCAGTGAGTTGGGGACAGGGGACTACGAGCAGTACTTC CASSELGTGDYEQYF
TRBJ2-7 TRBD1 TRBV28 NA TGTGCCAGCACCGTGGGACAGGGGGCTCGGCAGTACTTC CASTVGQGARQYF
TRBJ1-1 NA TRBV7-6 NA TGTGCCAGCAGCTTAGAGAGATCGGACACTGAAGCTTTCTTT CASSLERSDTEAFF
TRBJ2-3 NA TRBV7-7 NA TGTGCCAGCAGCCGCACGACTGTCTCCTCGCAGTATTTT CASSRTTVSSQYF
TRBJ1-4 NA TRBV5-4 NA TGTGCCAGCAGCTTCCGGGACGGAAATGAAAAACTGTTTTTT CASSFRDGNEKLFF
TRBJ2-1 TRBD1 TRBV19 NA TGTGCCAGTAGTACCTGGACAGGGAAGAGCTCCTACAATGAGCAGTTCTTC CASSTWTGKSSYNEQFF
TRBJ2-7 TRBD1 TRBV5-1 NA TGCGCCAGCAGCTTGGCCACTGGACAGGGAAAGGCGCAGTACTTC CASSLATGQGKAQYF
TRBJ1-5 NA TRBV19 once TGTGCCAGTAGTCGGGTCTCGGGTGGGAGCAATCAGCCCCAGCATTTT CASSRVSGGSNQPQHF
TRBJ2-3 TRBD1 TRBV19 NA TGTGCCAGTAGACCTCTCACAGGGGGCTCAGATACGCAGTATTTT CASRPLTGGSDTQYF
TRBJ1-2 NA TRBV7-9 NA TGTGCCAGCAGCTTTTATTCTTATCAGGGCTACACCTTC CASSFYSYQGYTF
TRBJ1-4 NA TRBV18 NA TGTGCCAGCTCACCTTGGGGGGATAATGAAAAACTGTTTTTT CASSPWGDNEKLFF
TRBJ2-1 TRBD1 TRBV18 NA TGTGCCAGCTCACCACCGACAGGGGGGGACAATGAGCAGTTCTTC CASSPPTGGDNEQFF
TRBJ1-2 TRBD1 TRBV2 NA TGTGCCAGCAGTGAAGAAAGGACAGGGTTGGGGGGCTACACCTTC CASSEERTGLGGYTF